This is a list of T cell receptor beta chains from one sample in a study of cytomegalovirus exposure and HLA in healthy donors. The method was immunoSEQ multiplex PCR; TCRdb's version includes in-frame clones alone and lacks a portion of them. The repertoire consists of more than 110,000 clones, with around 84% occurring once and the leading ten covering 2% to 2.5%. What was sequenced was PBMCs. These receptor sequences come from a man aged 45-65 years in good health and CMV-seronegative. The conserved cysteine and the conserved F or W are not part of the CDR3 here. Some rows mark clone size as missing; the rest say once, few, many or name a class of expanded clone.

V gene: TRBV5-1; clone size: -; J gene: TRBJ2-3; CDR3 protein: ASSFRGATDTQY
V gene: TRBV5-1; clone size: once; J gene: TRBJ2-6; CDR3 protein: ASSLRDKGAGANVLT
V gene: TRBV19; clone size: -; J gene: TRBJ1-1; CDR3 protein: ASSMTGQGITEAF
V gene: TRBV9; clone size: -; J gene: TRBJ2-3; CDR3 protein: ASSVGASGRLTDTQY
V gene: TRBV5-8; clone size: once; J gene: TRBJ1-2; CDR3 protein: ASSEDRGKLASYT
V gene: TRBV5-1; clone size: -; J gene: TRBJ1-2; CDR3 protein: ASSWGIGTGVGNYGYT
V gene: TRBV6-1; clone size: -; J gene: TRBJ1-1; CDR3 protein: ASMTGNLDTEAF
V gene: TRBV14; clone size: -; J gene: TRBJ1-1; CDR3 protein: ASSPFYTEAF
V gene: TRBV5-1; clone size: -; J gene: TRBJ2-5; CDR3 protein: ASSLYSARTALQETQY
V gene: TRBV5-1; clone size: -; J gene: TRBJ2-2; CDR3 protein: TSSRGGSGELF
V gene: TRBV11-2; clone size: -; J gene: TRBJ2-7; CDR3 protein: ASSLGPEGNYEQY
V gene: TRBV5-1; clone size: -; J gene: TRBJ2-3; CDR3 protein: ASSSGLAGALTDTQY
V gene: TRBV9; clone size: -; J gene: TRBJ1-1; CDR3 protein: ASSVETGSLSEAF
V gene: TRBV27; clone size: -; J gene: TRBJ2-5; CDR3 protein: ASADREKGETQY
V gene: TRBV27; clone size: -; J gene: TRBJ2-5; CDR3 protein: ATGTSGPGGTQY
V gene: TRBV27; clone size: -; J gene: TRBJ1-2; CDR3 protein: ASSLSSLDRVGYGYT
V gene: TRBV5-1; clone size: -; J gene: TRBJ1-4; CDR3 protein: ASSLGPREKLF
V gene: TRBV19; clone size: few; J gene: TRBJ1-2; CDR3 protein: ASGGQANYGYT
V gene: TRBV7-2; clone size: -; J gene: TRBJ2-2; CDR3 protein: ASSFWGRLAGTGELF
V gene: TRBV6-5; clone size: -; J gene: TRBJ2-3; CDR3 protein: ASRRTGDVTDTQY
V gene: TRBV6-1; clone size: -; J gene: TRBJ1-6; CDR3 protein: ASRGGDSPLH
V gene: TRBV27; clone size: -; J gene: TRBJ1-6; CDR3 protein: ASRRQGADVYNSPLH
V gene: TRBV2; clone size: -; J gene: TRBJ2-7; CDR3 protein: ASSRRTGMGYEQY
V gene: TRBV27; clone size: -; J gene: TRBJ2-7; CDR3 protein: ASRVTGDYRDYEQY
V gene: TRBV19; clone size: -; J gene: TRBJ2-1; CDR3 protein: ASRDRGFSYNEQF
V gene: TRBV5-4; clone size: -; J gene: TRBJ2-2; CDR3 protein: ASSLGWRFDTGELF
V gene: TRBV25-1; clone size: once; J gene: TRBJ2-1; CDR3 protein: ASSLDRGSYNEQF